What follows is one T cell receptor beta chain and its context. Its specificity is not known. The source of the sample is a study of T cell clones after liver transplantation. Overall study context: A pre-transplant mixed lymphocyte reaction with TCRbeta sequencing defined graft-donor-reactive clones followed in post-transplant blood. Pre-transplant mixed lymphocyte reactions yielded third-party-reactive TCRbeta sequences as comparators for graft-donor-reactive sequences. Study outcomes and limitations: A significant post-transplant drop in circulating graft-donor-reactive CD4 TCRbeta sequences occurred in most of the 8 subjects.

The CDR3 is 16 amino acids. J gave up 1 base and V 0 bases, and 5 bases lay outside the gene matches. Per the germline V gene, CDR1 is SGDLS and CDR2 is YYNGEE. The table came from immunoSEQ multiplex PCR; TCRdb's copy has only in-frame clones and leaves some out. The sample lists some 70,000 clones, more than 75% occurring once. Unstimulated PBMCs were sorted into CD3+CD4+ and CD3+CD8+ populations. The V call is TRBV9, the J call TRBJ2-3, with 7 bases matching TRBD1. The TCR comes from a human donor who received a liver transplant. Sample: CD4+ T cells from blood, taken before liver transplant. The CDR3 sequence: CASSVVGQDRTDTQYF. The CDR3 DNA reads TGTGCCAGCAGCGTAGTAGGACAGGATCGCACAGATACGCAGTATTTT.